This T cell receptor (beta chain) came from a study of identical twins. A universal primer site came from template switching; cDNA carried unique molecular identifiers. TCRdb reanalysed the 5' RACE reads using MiXCR and keeps one entry per CDR3 protein. In the table there are fewer than 900,000 distinct CDR3 sequences, around 20% of which are singletons. Study-wide findings and caveats: Beta out-of-frame sequences displayed a weaker excess of sharing between twins.

The V gene's germline CDR1 is SGHRS and CDR2 YFSETQ. V lost 5 bases to trimming and J lost 4 bases, with 16 bases between them. The CDR3 has 15 amino acids. Details on this clonotype: Its antigen is not identified.

These data also formed part of another study, on T cells expressing NK-cell markers. That work contributes: Sorted CD3+CD56-NKG2C+, CD3+CD56+NKG2C+ and CD3+CD56+NKG2C- T cells supplied the TCR beta repertoires. These clonotypes also led the CD3+CD56-NKG2C+ fraction in four donors.

The J gene is TRBJ2-1, the V gene TRBV5-1; the D is unclear. Sample: PBMCs. This TCR was sampled from a woman aged 18-29 years in good health. The CDR3 sequence: CASRIGLGDYNEQFF. The CDR3 DNA follows: TGCGCCAGCAGAATTGGGCTAGGAGATTACAATGAGCAGTTCTTC.